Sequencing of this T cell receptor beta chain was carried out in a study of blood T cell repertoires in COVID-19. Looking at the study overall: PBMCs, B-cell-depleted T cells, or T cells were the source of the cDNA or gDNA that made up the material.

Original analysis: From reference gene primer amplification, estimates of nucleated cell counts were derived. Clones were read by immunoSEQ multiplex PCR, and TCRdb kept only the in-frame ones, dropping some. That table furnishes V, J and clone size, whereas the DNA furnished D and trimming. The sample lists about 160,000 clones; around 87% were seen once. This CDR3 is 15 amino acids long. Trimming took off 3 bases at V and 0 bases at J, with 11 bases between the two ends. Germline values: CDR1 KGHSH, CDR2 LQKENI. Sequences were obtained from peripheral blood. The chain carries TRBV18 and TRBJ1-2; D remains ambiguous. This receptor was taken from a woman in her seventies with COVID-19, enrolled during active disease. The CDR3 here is CASSPSSGANYGYTF. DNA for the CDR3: TGTGCCAGCTCACCCTCATCGGGAGCTAACTATGGCTACACCTTC.